These 23 T cell receptor beta chains originate from one sample sequenced in a study of cytomegalovirus exposure and HLA in healthy donors. Researchers ran the PCR with 60 Vbeta and 13 Jbeta primers. Sequencing was performed with immunoSEQ multiplex PCR; in TCRdb, only in-frame clones are kept and a portion is missing. The sample consists of 180,000 or so clones, roughly 74% of them appearing once. The sample taken for sequencing was PBMCs. The receptors come from a woman in her forties in good health and CMV-seropositive.

This chain joins TRBV27 and TRBJ1-4; a possible D gene is TRBD1 (6 bases). The CDR3 has 15 amino acids. The V and J ends lost 8 bases and 1 base respectively, with 14 bases between them. Per germline, CDR1 MNHEY and CDR2 SMNVEV (reference sequence). The CDR3 coding sequence is TGTGCCAGCCACGCCGGACAGCTAACTAATGAAAAACTGTTTTTT. Translated: CASHAGQLTNEKLFF.

The chain recombines TRBV7-3 with TRBJ2-2; 11 nucleotides align to TRBD2. This CDR3 spans 16 amino acids. V lost 0 bases, J lost 3 bases, and 0 bases stayed unmatched. Germline V gene data show CDR1 as SGHTA and CDR2 as FQGTGA. CDR3 loop: CASSLTTSGDTGELFF. The CDR3 nucleotides are TGTGCCAGCAGCTTAACGACTAGCGGGGACACCGGGGAGCTGTTTTTT.

V and J are TRBV19 and TRBJ1-3; a weak D match, TRBD1 (5 bases). The length of the CDR3 is 16 residues. CDR1 is LNHDA and CDR2 is SQIVND in the germline V gene (reference sequence). V lost 5 bases and J 0 bases, leaving 14 bases between the germline ends. The CDR3 DNA sequence: TGTGCCAGTAGTCTGACAGCCGGCCGCTCTGGAAACACCATATATTTT. It translates to CASSLTAGRSGNTIYF. Full variable domain (outside the CDR3, taken from reference TRBV19 and TRBJ1-3): DGGITQSPKYLFRKEGQNVTLSCEQNLNHDAMYWYRQDPGQGLRLIYYSQIVNDFQKGDIAEGYSVSREKKESFPLTVTSAQKNPTAFYLCASSLTAGRSGNTIYFGEGSWLTVV.

The V call is TRBV15, the J call TRBJ2-1; TRBD1 is a possible D gene (7 bases). The CDR3 has 16 amino acids. Germline V gene data show CDR1 as LNHNV and CDR2 as YYDKDF (reference sequence). V lost 0 bases and J lost 10, with 19 bases in between. CDR3 protein: CATSRDLVGGGREQFF. The CDR3, as DNA: TGTGCCACCAGCAGAGATCTCGTTGGAGGGGGCAGGGAGCAGTTCTTC.

A word on this clone: In the same sample, other DNA sequences code for this CDR3. V gene TRBV28 combines with J gene TRBJ1-2; no reliable D call. Germline-derived CDR1 and CDR2 are MDHEN and SYDVKM. The CDR3 length is 11 residues. Trimming left V 5 bases short and J 5 bases short, with 6 bases between. The CDR3 is CASSSDYGYTF. CDR3 in DNA: TGTGCCAGCAGTAGCGATTATGGCTACACCTTC.

This rearrangement joins TRBV4-2 to TRBJ2-6, with TRBD2 matching over 9 bases. CDR1 and CDR2 from the germline V gene are LGHNA and YNFKEQ. J gave up 2 bases and V 6 bases, and 14 bases lay outside the gene matches. The CDR3 is 19 amino acids. The CDR3 DNA sequence: TGTGCCAGCAGTCCACTCGTGGGTAGCGGGAGCACTGGGGCCAACGTCCTGACTTTC. This encodes CASSPLVGSGSTGANVLTF.

This chain connects TRBV14 to TRBJ2-1, with 7 bases that match TRBD2. The CDR3 consists of 16 residues. V lost 3 bases and J lost 5; bases outside the gene matches: 10. Germline CDR1 reads SGHDN; CDR2 reads FVKESK. The CDR3: CASSHGRGGQNNEQFF. Written as DNA, the CDR3 is TGTGCCAGCAGCCACGGACGCGGGGGTCAGAACAATGAGCAGTTCTTC.

DNA of the CDR3: TGTGCCAGCAGTGTTCGAGTTACCGGTGGTACGCAGTATTTT. It translates to CASSVRVTGGTQYF. The gene calls are TRBV2 and TRBJ2-3; D gene ambiguous. Trimming took 4 bases from V and 8 from J, leaving 16 bases between them. This CDR3 comprises 14 residues. The V gene's germline CDR1 is SNHLY and CDR2 FYNNEI.

The rearrangement joins TRBV11-2 to TRBJ2-7, with D possibly TRBD1 on 5 matching bases. From germline, CDR1 is SGHAT and CDR2 FQNNGV. The CDR3 contains 14 residues. V lost 3 bases to trimming and J lost 3 bases, with 12 bases between them. Here the CDR3 reads CASSFRGKSYEQYF. DNA for the CDR3: TGTGCCAGCAGCTTTAGGGGAAAGAGCTACGAGCAGTACTTC.

This sequence joins TRBV28 and TRBJ2-1, with D unclear. Germline V CDR1 and CDR2: MDHEN, SYDVKM. Deletions cut 5 bases from V and 0 bases from J, with 8 bases between. This CDR3 region has 14 residues. CDR3 nucleotide sequence: TGTGCCAGCAGTCCCCCCAGCTCCTACAATGAGCAGTTCTTC. Translation gives CASSPPSSYNEQFF.

The V and J genes are TRBV6-5 and TRBJ2-5; D is uncertain. The DNA matches TRBJ2-7 better at its end, which makes the J call doubtful. The CDR3 loop spans 12 amino acids. Germline V lookup: CDR1 MNHEY, CDR2 SVGAGI. CDR3 nucleotides: TGTGCCAGCAGTTACCGCCCGTACGAGCAGTACTTC. It yields the protein CASSYRPYEQYF.

The rearrangement joins TRBV7-2 to TRBJ1-2; D remains ambiguous. The V end lost 6 bases, the J end lost 4 bases, and 18 bases lay between the germline ends. The V gene's germline CDR1 is SGHTA and CDR2 FQGNSA. The CDR3 totals 15 residues. The CDR3 DNA is TGTGCCAGCAGGGTGGGGAGGAACTCTCGCTATGGCTACACCTTC. Its translation is CASRVGRNSRYGYTF.

This clone was seen more than once but under ten times. V and J are TRBV7-2 and TRBJ2-1; D might be TRBD1 (6 bases). The CDR3 contains 18 residues. CDR1 and CDR2 (germline): SGHTA, FQGNSA. Between the trimmed V and J ends, which lost 5 bases and 1 base, there was a span of 21 bases. CDR3 coding DNA: TGTGCCAGCAGCACGCCACTCGGACAGCGAGTTTCCTACAATGAGCAGTTCTTC. Translated, it gives CASSTPLGQRVSYNEQFF.

V is TRBV5-1 and J is TRBJ2-2, with TRBD1 matching over 7 bases. The junction had 4 bases not matched to a gene; V was cut back by 4 bases and J by 1 base. Germline V CDR1 and CDR2: SGHRS, YFSETQ. CDR3 length: 15 residues. The CDR3 sequence is CASSSDRVNTGELFF. The CDR3, as DNA: TGCGCCAGCAGCAGCGACAGGGTGAACACCGGGGAGCTGTTTTTT.

The chain joins TRBV10-3 to TRBJ2-7; D is possibly TRBD1 (6 bases). This CDR3 comprises 13 residues. Germline CDR1 reads ENHRY; CDR2 reads SYGVKD. The V and J ends lost 3 bases and 10 bases respectively, with 16 bases between them. The CDR3 DNA is TGTGCCATCAGTGAACAGGGAGCAGAAACTCAGTACTTC. Protein sequence: CAISEQGAETQYF.

This rearrangement joins TRBV7-3 to TRBJ2-3, with 13 nucleotides matching TRBD2. The trim removed 4 bases at V and 0 bases at J, leaving 7 bases unmatched. This CDR3 contains 18 residues. The germline V gene has CDR1 SGHTA and CDR2 FQGTGA. CDR3 loop: CASSSGLAGVGSTDTQYF. The CDR3, as DNA: TGTGCCAGCAGCTCCGGACTAGCGGGAGTAGGAAGCACAGATACGCAGTATTTT.

This clone came up a few times. V gene TRBV6-8 combines with J gene TRBJ1-3, with D perhaps TRBD1 (5 bases). Trimming pared 7 bases from V and 0 bases from J, leaving 13 bases between. Germline lookup yields CDR1 MNHGY and CDR2 SAAAGT. The CDR3 runs 15 residues. CDR3 nucleotides: TGTGCCAGCATCGGGGGAGATCACTCTGGAAACACCATATATTTT. Amino acids: CASIGGDHSGNTIYF.

The chain has TRBV2 and TRBJ1-1; D not resolved. This CDR3 contains 15 residues. Germline loops: CDR1 SNHLY, CDR2 FYNNEI. V lost 3 bases and J lost 2, with 13 bases in between. In nucleotides, the CDR3 is TGTGCCAGCAGTGATTCTCGCAGGATTAACACTGAAGCTTTCTTT. Translating gives CASSDSRRINTEAFF. Using reference TRBV2 and TRBJ1-1 for the parts outside the CDR3, the full variable domain is EPEVTQTPSHQVTQMGQEVILRCVPISNHLYFYWYRQILGQKVEFLVSFYNNEISEKSEIFDDQFSVERPDGSNFTLKIRSTKLEDSAMYFCASSDSRRINTEAFFGQGTRLTVV.

This chain uses TRBV12-5 with TRBJ1-2; 10 nucleotides agree with TRBD1. There are 15 residues in the CDR3. Germline V gene sequence: CDR1 LGHNT, CDR2 FRNRAP. With 1 base clipped from V and 4 bases from J, the junction kept 3 bases outside the gene matches. DNA of the CDR3: TGTGCTAGTGGTTTGGGGACAGGGGGTATCTATGGCTACACCTTC. This translates into CASGLGTGGIYGYTF.

The chain employs TRBV6-1 and TRBJ1-2; D is uncertain. Trimming took off 2 bases at V and 4 bases at J, with 8 bases between the two ends. Germline V lookup: CDR1 MNHNS, CDR2 SASEGT. The CDR3 is made up of 13 amino acids. The DNA of the CDR3 is TGTGCCAGCAGTGAATTTCCCATCTATGGCTACACCTTC. It codes for CASSEFPIYGYTF.

The J gene is TRBJ1-4, the V gene TRBV27; TRBD1 agrees at 8 bases. Per the germline V gene, CDR1 is MNHEY and CDR2 is SMNVEV (reference sequence). The junction had 5 bases not matched to a gene; V was cut back by 3 bases and J by 5 bases. The CDR3 covers 15 residues. The chain's CDR3 is CASSFRGRQNEKLFF. DNA of the CDR3: TGTGCCAGCAGTTTCAGGGGGCGCCAGAATGAAAAACTGTTTTTT.

The chain carries TRBV2 and TRBJ2-2; possibly TRBD2 for D (5 bases). The CDR3 consists of 14 residues. Germline lookup yields CDR1 SNHLY and CDR2 FYNNEI. The V gene lost 3 bases and the J gene lost 8 bases, with 13 bases spanning the gap. CDR3 DNA: TGTGCCAGCAGTGAGCGGGCCCTAGTAGGGGAGCTGTTTTTT. It codes for CASSERALVGELFF.

The chain has TRBV7-9 and TRBJ2-2, with 13 bases aligning to TRBD2. After removal of 4 bases from V and 8 bases from J, the junction contained 10 bases not matched to a gene. Germline V gene data show CDR1 as SEHNR and CDR2 as FQNEAQ (reference sequence). CDR3 length: 17 residues. CDR3 amino acids: CASSYTEGLAGTGELFF. The CDR3 DNA reads TGTGCCAGCAGCTACACCGAGGGACTAGCGGGAACAGGGGAGCTGTTTTTT.